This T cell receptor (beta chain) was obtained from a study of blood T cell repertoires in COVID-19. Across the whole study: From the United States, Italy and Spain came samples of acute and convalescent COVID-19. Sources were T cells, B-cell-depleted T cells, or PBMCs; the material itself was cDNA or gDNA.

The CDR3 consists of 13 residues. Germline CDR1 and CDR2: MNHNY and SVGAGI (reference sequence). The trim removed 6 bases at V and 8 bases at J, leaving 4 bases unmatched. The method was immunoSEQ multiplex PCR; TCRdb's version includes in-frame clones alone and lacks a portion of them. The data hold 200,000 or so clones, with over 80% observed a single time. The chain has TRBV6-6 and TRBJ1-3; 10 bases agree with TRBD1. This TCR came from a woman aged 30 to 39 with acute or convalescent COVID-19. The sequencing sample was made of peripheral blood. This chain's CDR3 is CASSLGQGDTIYF. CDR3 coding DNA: TGTGCCAGCAGCCTCGGACAGGGGGACACCATATATTTT.